This T cell receptor (beta chain) was recorded in a study of T cell repertoires in cytomegalovirus infection (dated by TCRdb to about 2019). General notes on the study: Peptide stimulations targeted recently identified HLA-C-restricted CMV epitopes, whose presentation resists viral immunomodulation, together with well-studied HLA-B-restricted epitopes. The HLA type of each donor mattered for the analysis, because public TCR beta signatures pointed to carriage of CMV infection along with the matching HLA type.

TCRdb records Illumina HiSeq 1500 as the sequencer. In TCRdb, the public reads were trimmed at Q25 with fastp and aligned with MiXCR, with productive beta chains retained. Rows with a matching CDR3 protein are joined into one entry that keeps the most common DNA and genes. The sample includes 900,000 to 950,000 distinct CDR3 sequences, with 31% observed a single time. The top ten clones comprise around an eighth of the sample. From a lookup of the germline V gene, CDR1 and CDR2 are SNHLY and FYNNEI. V and J lose 4 bases and 1 base, and a span of 11 bases separates them. From its cysteine to its phenylalanine, the CDR3 spans 15 amino acids. Of the read, only the CDR3 DNA is kept; its 45 bases are in frame from base 1. Per the publication, the treatment or condition label means: in vitro stimulation with specific CMV peptide epitopes to enrich CMV-specific T cells. Overall results and qualifications from the work: In both this cohort and an independent roughly 350-donor cohort, the cumulative frequency of public TCR beta family members distinguished carriers of CMV infection plus the relevant HLA type. The ex vivo response was dominated by HLA-C-restricted CMV-specific TCR beta clonotypes, and the single most frequent clonotype in two of eight donors was supplied by these HLA-C-restricted clonotypes.

As concerns this clonotype: The antigen this receptor binds is unknown. No per-base quality is available; no much larger clone lies one base away.

Rearrangement joined TRBV2 to TRBJ2-1, with a tentative D call of TRBD1 or TRBD2, each matching 5 bases. The sequence was collected from a human donor in good health (CMV status not recorded). Some clones in this sample may be carry-over from other donors' samples. The sample consisted of cultured CD8+ T cells from PBMCs, taken from culture after CMV antigen stimulation. The CDR3 is CASSVGPGSYNEQFF. At the DNA level, the sequence is TGTGCCAGCAGTGTGGGACCGGGTTCCTACAATGAGCAGTTCTTC.